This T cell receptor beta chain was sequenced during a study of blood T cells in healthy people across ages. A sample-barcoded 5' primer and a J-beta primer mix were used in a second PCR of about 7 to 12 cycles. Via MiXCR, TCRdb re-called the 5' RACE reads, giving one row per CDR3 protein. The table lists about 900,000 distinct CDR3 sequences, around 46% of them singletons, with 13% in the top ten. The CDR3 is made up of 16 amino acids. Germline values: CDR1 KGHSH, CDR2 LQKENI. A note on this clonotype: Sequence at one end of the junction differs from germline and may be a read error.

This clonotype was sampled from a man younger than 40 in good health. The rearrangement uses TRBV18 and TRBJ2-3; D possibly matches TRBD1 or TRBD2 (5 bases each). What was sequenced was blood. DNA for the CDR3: TGTGCCAGCTCACCCTTACGACTACCTAGCACAGGTACGCAGTATTTT. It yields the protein CASSPLRLPSTGTQYF.